One sample yielded the 5 T cell receptor beta chains listed below, sequenced in a study of vaccination effects on CD4 cells after COVID-19. Expansion with viral peptide pools was applied to antigen-specific CD4+ T cells by the ViraFEST assay prior to sequencing. With nine to eleven days of culture completed, CD4+ T cells were isolated. A positive SARS-CoV-2 PCR test fell between March and December 2020. Their recognized antigens are unknown. Here immunoSEQ multiplex PCR was the method, and the copy in TCRdb shows in-frame clones only, minus some. The table includes around 75,000 clones, more than 65% detected once. The sample here was CD4+ T cells from PBMCs cultured with HIV peptides, taken before COVID-19 vaccination. Subset reported: HIV-1 Nef peptide pool negative control/reference culture. Receptors originate from a human donor who had a prior SARS-CoV-2 infection.

The J gene is TRBJ2-1, the V gene TRBV30; 9 positions agree with TRBD2. V dropped 5 bases and J dropped 9; count of bases not matched to a gene: 8. This CDR3 is built from 13 residues. CDR1 is GTSNPN, CDR2 SVGIG, per germline (reference sequence). This CDR3 is CAWSGGRVSEQFF. As DNA, the CDR3 is TGTGCCTGGTCGGGCGGGAGGGTATCTGAGCAGTTCTTC.

V and J are TRBV7-2 and TRBJ2-7, with D unclear. The CDR3 length is 15 residues. Germline CDR1 and CDR2: SGHTA and FQGNSA. V lost 0 bases and J lost 1, with 10 bases in between. CDR3 amino acids: CASSLAGSSSYEQYF. As DNA, the CDR3 is TGTGCCAGCAGCTTAGCGGGGTCGAGTTCCTACGAGCAGTACTTC.

The chain has TRBV4-2 and TRBJ2-7; 11 bases align to TRBD1. Germline V gene lookup returns CDR1 LGHNA and CDR2 YNFKEQ. The CDR3 covers 14 residues. Trimming removed 4 bases from V and 2 bases from J; junction bases left unmatched: 1. CDR3 nucleotide sequence: TGTGCCAGCAGCCTGGGACAGGGGGCCTACGAGCAGTACTTC. Its protein product is CASSLGQGAYEQYF.

The sample holds a few counts of this clone. This chain links TRBV5-4 with TRBJ1-1; D perhaps matches TRBD1 (6 bases). In germline, CDR1 is SGHNT, CDR2 YYREEE (reference sequence). This CDR3 comprises 16 residues. The ends were cut back, 4 bases at V and 5 bases at J, with 21 bases in the middle. The chain's CDR3 is CASSPAVAGAWTEAFF. The CDR3 nucleotides read TGTGCCAGCAGCCCCGCGGTGGCAGGGGCGTGGACTGAAGCTTTCTTT.

The chain combines TRBV5-1 with TRBJ2-3; TRBD2 is a possible D gene (6 bases). The CDR3 has 16 amino acids. Germline CDR1 is SGHRS and CDR2 is YFSETQ. Trimming removed 0 bases at V and 0 bases at J, with 11 bases between. The CDR3 loop reads CASSLAGGISTDTQYF. CDR3 DNA: TGCGCCAGCAGCTTGGCTGGCGGGATAAGCACAGATACGCAGTATTTT.